The 25 T cell receptor beta chains reported below all come from one sample, sequenced in a study of T cells in Graves' hyperthyroidism and ophthalmopathy. Authors of the study amplified TCR beta CDR3 regions from RNA transcripts. Using the HTBI primer set, a first-round RT-PCR was run on the TCR CDR3. TCRdb used MiXCR to reprocess the multiplex PCR reads, holding one entry per CDR3 protein. The sample carries over 700,000 distinct CDR3 sequences, 30% to 40% recorded once. Sequencing was carried out using blood. These receptors were obtained from a woman between 40 and 55 years old with Graves' hyperthyroidism.

V is TRBV27 and J is TRBJ2-5; 11 nucleotides match TRBD1. The CDR3 length is 15 residues. The V and J ends lost 5 bases and 9 bases, in that order; junction bases with no gene match: 11. Germline V gene lookup returns CDR1 MNHEY and CDR2 SMNVEV (reference sequence). Written as DNA, the CDR3 is TGTGCCAGCAGTCGGCAGGGACAGGGGGGGAAGCCCCAGTACTTC. Residues: CASSRQGQGGKPQYF.

This clonotype was picked up many times. The gene calls are TRBV20-1 and TRBJ1-4, with D perhaps TRBD1 (5 bases). V was cut by 0 bases and J by 5 bases, with 7 bases left in between. CDR1 and CDR2 (germline): DFQATT, SNEGSKA (reference sequence). CDR3 length: 13 residues. CDR3 nucleotides: TGCAGTGCTAGAGATGACAGAAATGAAAAACTGTTTTTT. Its protein is CSARDDRNEKLFF.

The V and J genes are TRBV20-1 and TRBJ2-7, with TRBD2 identical over 13 bases. The CDR3 extends over 13 amino acids. V was clipped by 6 bases and J by 3 bases; unmatched bases: 2. The V gene's germline CDR1 is DFQATT and CDR2 SNEGSKA (reference sequence). CDR3 in DNA: TGCAGTGCGGGACTAGCGGGAATCTACGAGCAGTACTTC. This encodes CSAGLAGIYEQYF.

V usage is TRBV20-1 and J usage is TRBJ2-7, with D perhaps TRBD2 (5 bases). There are 14 residues in the CDR3. Germline V CDR1 and CDR2: DFQATT, SNEGSKA (reference sequence). The CDR3 DNA reads TGCAGCGCCATCGCTCGTAGCGTGTCCTACGAGCAGTACTTC. Protein: CSAIARSVSYEQYF.

The gene calls are TRBV7-2 and TRBJ2-2; D remains unclear. Germline values: CDR1 SGHTA, CDR2 FQGNSA. V lost 2 bases and J lost 6, with 16 bases in between. This CDR3 has 16 amino acids. CDR3 in DNA: TGTGCCAGCAGCTTAAATTCTGTAGCAAGTGCCGGGGAGCTGTTTTTT. Its translation: CASSLNSVASAGELFF.

Only a few counts were recorded for this clonotype. This chain connects TRBV7-2 to TRBJ1-5, with 7 positions matching TRBD1. The trim removed 2 bases at V and 5 bases at J, leaving 6 bases unmatched. This CDR3 contains 15 residues. The germline gives CDR1 SGHTA, CDR2 FQGNSA. CDR3 loop: CASSLYRGSDQPQHF. CDR3 nucleotide sequence: TGTGCCAGCAGCTTATACAGGGGTTCGGATCAGCCCCAGCATTTT.

This clonotype was observed a few times. The chain carries TRBV28 and TRBJ1-2, with D unresolved. CDR1 is MDHEN, CDR2 SYDVKM, per germline. The CDR3 runs to 13 residues. The ends were cut back, 3 bases at V and 4 bases at J, with 9 bases in the middle. CDR3 region: CASSFARGYGYTF. CDR3 DNA sequence: TGTGCCAGCAGTTTTGCCCGAGGCTATGGCTACACCTTC.

This clonotype was seen many times. The chain has TRBV7-2 and TRBJ1-4; weak D call: TRBD1 (6 bases). V was trimmed by 3 bases and J by 8 bases, leaving 10 bases between them. There are 13 residues in the CDR3. Germline-derived CDR1 and CDR2 are SGHTA and FQGNSA. The CDR3 protein is CASSFAGDEKLFF. CDR3 in DNA: TGTGCCAGCAGCTTTGCAGGGGACGAAAAACTGTTTTTT.

The V call is TRBV10-3, the J call TRBJ1-1; TRBD1 matches at 8 bases. CDR3 length: 15 residues. In germline, CDR1 is ENHRY, CDR2 SYGVKD. Trimming at V came to 6 bases and at J to 0 bases, leaving 6 bases not matched to a gene. CDR3 sequence (DNA): TGTGCCATCAGAACAGGGGGGACTTTGAACACTGAAGCTTTCTTT. Its protein is CAIRTGGTLNTEAFF.

This clonotype was observed a handful of times. The chain combines TRBV12-3 or TRBV12-4 with TRBJ1-3; no clear D. This CDR3 has 15 residues. The V end lost 3 bases, the J end lost 1 base, and 10 bases lay between the germline ends. CDR3 DNA sequence: TGTGCCAGCAGTTTCCCGAGTTTATCTGGAAACACCATATATTTT. Its protein is CASSFPSLSGNTIYF.

Points on this clonotype: Being one base from a much bigger clone, this may be a read error. CDR3 nucleotides: TGTGCCAGCAGCTTCGACGCTACCACTACCTACGAGCAGTACTTC. Its protein is CASSFDATTTYEQYF. The chain recombines TRBV7-2 with TRBJ2-7; D unclear. Germline V CDR1 and CDR2: SGHTA, FQGNSA. The length of the CDR3 is 15 residues. Trimming pared 3 bases from V and 2 bases from J, leaving 14 bases between. The variable domain in full, completed from reference TRBV7-2 and TRBJ2-7, reads GAGVSQSPSNKVTEKGKDVELRCDPISGHTALYWYRQSLGQGLEFLIYFQGNSAPDKSGLPSDRFSAERTGGSVSTLTIQRTQQEDSAVYLCASSFDATTTYEQYFGPGTRLTVT.

In the case of this clonotype: A much larger clone lies a single base off, so this may be a read error. The V gene is TRBV5-1, the J gene TRBJ1-4, with 10 bases lining up with TRBD1. Germline CDR1 SGHRS, CDR2 YFSETQ. J was trimmed by 11 bases and V by 4 bases; bases with no gene match: 8. The CDR3 has 14 residues. CDR3: CASSQRTGGEKLFF. CDR3 bases: TGCGCCAGCAGCCAACGGACAGGGGGAGAGAAACTGTTTTTT.

This clonotype was detected only a few times. This chain links TRBV7-2 with TRBJ2-7; tentative D call: TRBD2 (6 bases). The CDR3 runs to 15 residues. V shed 6 bases and J shed 3 bases, with 18 bases lying between them. Germline CDR1 SGHTA, CDR2 FQGNSA. DNA of the CDR3: TGTGCCAGCAGTTTGAGTAGCGGAGCCGGCTACGAGCAGTACTTC. The encoded protein is CASSLSSGAGYEQYF.

This clonotype appeared many times. This chain joins TRBV15 and TRBJ1-1; D may be TRBD1 (5 bases). This CDR3 contains 12 residues. Germline CDR1 is LNHNV and CDR2 is YYDKDF (reference sequence). V lost 0 bases, J lost 8 bases, and 7 bases lay in between. The CDR3 protein is CATSRDSGEAFF. The CDR3 DNA sequence: TGTGCCACCAGCAGAGATTCAGGGGAAGCTTTCTTT.

This clonotype was seen repeatedly, ten times or more. The chain has TRBV2 and TRBJ1-2; tentatively, D is TRBD1 (6 bases). Germline CDR1 and CDR2: SNHLY and FYNNEI. V was pared by 4 bases and J by 1 base, with 13 bases between. The CDR3 is made up of 15 amino acids. The CDR3 DNA follows: TGTGCCAGCAGTGTACAGGGTACCTATAACTATGGCTACACCTTC. It encodes CASSVQGTYNYGYTF. The full variable domain, rest sourced from reference TRBV2 and TRBJ1-2, is EPEVTQTPSHQVTQMGQEVILRCVPISNHLYFYWYRQILGQKVEFLVSFYNNEISEKSEIFDDQFSVERPDGSNFTLKIRSTKLEDSAMYFCASSVQGTYNYGYTFGSGTRLTVV.

This clonotype was recorded at least ten times. The genes are TRBV7-2 and TRBJ2-5, with TRBD2 matching over 11 bases. Per germline, CDR1 SGHTA and CDR2 FQGNSA. This CDR3 has 14 amino acids. V lost 7 bases to trimming and J lost 3 bases; unmatched junction nucleotides: 4. The CDR3, as DNA: TGTGCCAGCACCCCTAGCGGGGGGAAAGAGACCCAGTACTTC. It is translated as CASTPSGGKETQYF.

The chain joins TRBV25-1 to TRBJ2-1, with 7 bases matching TRBD1. CDR3 size: 13 residues. Germline V gene data show CDR1 as MGHDK and CDR2 as SYGVNS. V lost 2 bases and J lost 5; bases outside the gene matches: 0. The CDR3 is CASSETGDNEQFF. The CDR3 DNA reads as TGTGCCAGCAGTGAAACAGGGGACAATGAGCAGTTCTTC. The entire variable domain, with the rest obtained from reference TRBV25-1 and TRBJ2-1, is as follows: EADIYQTPRYLVIGTGKKITLECSQTMGHDKMYWYQQDPGMELHLIHYSYGVNSTEKGDLSSESTVSRIRTEHFPLTLESARPSHTSQYLCASSETGDNEQFFGPGTRLTVL.

This clonotype occurred many times. This sequence joins TRBV2 and TRBJ2-5; TRBD1 matches 7 bases. The V gene end was trimmed by 9 bases and the J gene end by 6 bases; junction bases not matched to a gene: 4. Germline V lookup: CDR1 SNHLY, CDR2 FYNNEI. CDR3 length equals 11 residues. The CDR3 region has the DNA TGTGCCAGTTACAGGGGAAAGACCCAGTACTTC. Translating it yields CASYRGKTQYF.

This clonotype was observed a few times. The chain joins TRBV7-2 to TRBJ1-6, with D uncertain. CDR1 SGHTA and CDR2 FQGNSA come from the germline V gene. Trimming left V 5 bases short and J 4 bases short, with 15 bases between. The CDR3 has 16 residues. CDR3 DNA sequence: TGTGCCAGCAGCCCGCGCTGGGTCCCGTATAATTCACCCCTCCACTTT. It specifies CASSPRWVPYNSPLHF.

This chain joins TRBV7-2 and TRBJ2-7; D perhaps matches TRBD2 (6 bases). The CDR3 is 15 amino acids. Deletions cut 0 bases from V and 7 bases from J, with 16 bases between. Germline-derived CDR1 and CDR2 are SGHTA and FQGNSA. The CDR3 region has the DNA TGTGCCAGCAGCTTAGCGCTAGGAGGGGCAGAAGAGCAGTACTTC. Its translation: CASSLALGGAEEQYF. Together with reference TRBV7-2 and TRBJ2-7, the CDR3 gives the full variable domain: GAGVSQSPSNKVTEKGKDVELRCDPISGHTALYWYRQSLGQGLEFLIYFQGNSAPDKSGLPSDRFSAERTGGSVSTLTIQRTQQEDSAVYLCASSLALGGAEEQYFGPGTRLTVT.

The chain joins TRBV15 to TRBJ1-4; D is unresolved. The CDR3 totals 15 residues. Trimming left V 1 base short and J 4 bases short, with 10 bases between. CDR1 LNHNV and CDR2 YYDKDF come from the germline V gene (reference sequence). The CDR3 region is CATSRVGLDNEKLFF. The CDR3 nucleotides are TGTGCCACCAGCAGAGTGGGGTTGGATAATGAAAAACTGTTTTTT.

The chain recombines TRBV7-9 with TRBJ2-7; D not certain. The DNA end favors TRBJ2-1, so the J call may be wrong. The CDR3 covers 11 residues. Germline V CDR1 and CDR2: SEHNR, FQNEAQ (reference sequence). The CDR3 nucleotides read TGTGCCAGCAGCTCCGTTTACGAGCAGTTCTTC. Amino acid sequence: CASSSVYEQFF.

Comment on this clonotype: A read error may be the cause here, since a much bigger clone is one base away. The CDR3 loop is CASSTVTGDGYTF. The CDR3 region has the DNA TGTGCCAGTAGTACGGTAACAGGGGATGGCTACACCTTC. The chain couples TRBV19 to TRBJ1-2; 7 bases match TRBD1. CDR1 LNHDA and CDR2 SQIVND come from the germline V gene (reference sequence). V was clipped by 4 bases and J by 6 bases; unmatched bases: 5. The CDR3 extends over 13 amino acids. The whole variable domain, filled in from reference TRBV19 and TRBJ1-2, reads DGGITQSPKYLFRKEGQNVTLSCEQNLNHDAMYWYRQDPGQGLRLIYYSQIVNDFQKGDIAEGYSVSREKKESFPLTVTSAQKNPTAFYLCASSTVTGDGYTFGSGTRLTVV.

V usage is TRBV5-1 and J usage is TRBJ2-5; 11 bases match TRBD1. The germline V gene has CDR1 SGHRS and CDR2 YFSETQ. The J segment lost 5 bases and the V segment lost 0 bases, leaving 6 bases of the junction unmatched. CDR3 length: 16 amino acids. In DNA, the CDR3 is TGCGCCAGCAGCTTGGAGTGGACAGGGGGCGGGGAGACCCAGTACTTC. It is translated as CASSLEWTGGGETQYF.

The V and J genes are TRBV12-3 or TRBV12-4 and TRBJ2-5; D is possibly TRBD1 or TRBD2 (5 bases each). There are 13 residues in the CDR3. The V gene lost 6 bases and the J gene lost 7 bases, with 15 bases spanning the gap. The CDR3 nucleotides read TGTGCCAGCAGCCCCGGGGCCGAGGGGACCCAGTACTTC. Amino acids: CASSPGAEGTQYF.